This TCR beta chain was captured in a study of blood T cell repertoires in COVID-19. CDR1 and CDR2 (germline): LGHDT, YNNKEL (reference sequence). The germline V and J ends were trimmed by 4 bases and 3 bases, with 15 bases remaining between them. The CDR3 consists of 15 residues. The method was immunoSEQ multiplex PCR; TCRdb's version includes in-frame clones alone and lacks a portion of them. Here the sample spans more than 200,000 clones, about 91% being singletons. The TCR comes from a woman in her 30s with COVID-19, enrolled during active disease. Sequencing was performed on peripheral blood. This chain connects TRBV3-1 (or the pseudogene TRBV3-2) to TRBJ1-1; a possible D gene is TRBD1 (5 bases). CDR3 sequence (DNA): TGTGCCAGCAGCCCTTACAGGACCGAACACACTGAAGCTTTCTTT. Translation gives CASSPYRTEHTEAFF.